These 25 T cell receptor beta chains came from one sample sequenced in a study of blood T cell repertoires in COVID-19 (dated by TCRdb to the early 2020s). Library prep was done by the immunoSEQ multiplex PCR assay. Here the immuneACCESS table is served through TCRdb, limited to in-frame sequences with V and J called. Missing clones are a known gap in these copies; in checked studies unresolved V genes cover under half, and the rest lacks a known reason. This sample lists 45,000 to 55,000 clones; about 87% were detected once. Jointly, the top ten make up 10% to 15% of the sample. The specimen was peripheral blood. The receptor set was obtained from an older man with acute or convalescent COVID-19.

DNA for the CDR3: TGCGCCAGCAGCTTGGACAGGGAACGATCACCCCTCCACTTT. Its protein product is CASSLDRERSPLHF. This sequence joins TRBV5-1 and TRBJ1-6; the D gene is possibly TRBD1 (6 bases). Deletions cut 0 bases from V and 10 bases from J, with 11 bases between. The CDR3 consists of 14 residues. Per germline, CDR1 SGHRS and CDR2 YFSETQ.

This clone was recorded a few times. The chain links TRBV5-1 to TRBJ1-1, with D uncertain. The germline V gene has CDR1 SGHRS and CDR2 YFSETQ. Trimming took 2 bases from V and 0 from J, leaving 11 bases between them. This CDR3 has 15 residues. The DNA for the CDR3 is TGCGCCAGCAGCTTCTCCCCGGGTGTGAACACTGAAGCTTTCTTT. As protein: CASSFSPGVNTEAFF.

The rearrangement links TRBV6-5 to TRBJ2-7; D possibly corresponds to TRBD1 (6 bases). The CDR3 consists of 15 residues. Germline V CDR1 and CDR2: MNHEY, SVGAGI. The V and J ends lost 5 bases and 1 base respectively, with 15 bases between them. The CDR3 DNA follows: TGTGCCAGCAGTAAAAGACAGGCACTATCCTACGAGCAGTACTTC. This translates into CASSKRQALSYEQYF.

V is TRBV2 and J is TRBJ2-1; 14 bases are a match to TRBD2. The J segment lost 10 bases and the V segment lost 1 base, leaving 6 bases of the junction unmatched. The CDR3 loop spans 16 amino acids. Germline V lookup: CDR1 SNHLY, CDR2 FYNNEI. CDR3 bases: TGTGCCAGCAGTGAAGTCCGACTAGCGGGGGGGGAGGAGCAGTTCTTC. Protein sequence: CASSEVRLAGGEEQFF.

This chain uses TRBV7-3 with TRBJ1-1, with a possible D match to TRBD1 (5 bases). The CDR3 length is 14 residues. From germline, CDR1 is SGHTA and CDR2 FQGTGA. V lost 3 bases, J lost 0 bases, and 8 bases lay in between. Here the CDR3 reads CASSLGGVNTEAFF. CDR3 nucleotides: TGTGCCAGCAGCTTGGGAGGGGTGAACACTGAAGCTTTCTTT.

The CDR3 nucleotides read TGCGCCAGCAGCTTGGAGGGGACTGAGGGAAACACCATATATTTT. Amino acids: CASSLEGTEGNTIYF. V and J are TRBV5-1 and TRBJ1-3, with D perhaps matching TRBD1 (5 bases). Deletions cut 0 bases from V and 4 bases from J, with 11 bases between. Germline CDR1 SGHRS, CDR2 YFSETQ. This CDR3 region has 15 residues.

This clone is labeled medium-sized. The rearrangement uses TRBV28 and TRBJ2-1; a weak D match, TRBD2 (6 bases). The CDR3 runs 15 residues. Germline values: CDR1 MDHEN, CDR2 SYDVKM. Trimming left V 7 bases short and J 9 bases short, with 22 bases between. The CDR3 sequence: CASIKSFSGFGEQFF. CDR3 sequence (DNA): TGTGCCAGCATCAAAAGCTTCAGCGGGTTCGGTGAGCAGTTCTTC.

V and J are TRBV5-6 and TRBJ1-3; 11 bases fit TRBD1. The CDR3 spans 16 residues. Germline V lookup: CDR1 SGHDT, CDR2 YYEEEE. Trimming removed 4 bases from V and 3 bases from J; junction bases left unmatched: 6. CDR3: CASSRDRGSIGNTIYF. CDR3 coding DNA: TGTGCCAGCAGCCGGGACAGGGGGTCGATTGGAAACACCATATATTTT.

V gene TRBV11-3 combines with J gene TRBJ2-1, with a possible D match to TRBD1 (6 bases). V gave up 6 bases and J gave up 10 bases, with 13 bases separating them. Germline assignment: CDR1 SGHNT and CDR2 YENEEA. This CDR3 contains 12 residues. Written as DNA, the CDR3 is TGTGCCAGCAGTAAAACGACAGGCGAGCAGTTCTTC. It yields the protein CASSKTTGEQFF. Using reference TRBV11-3 and TRBJ2-1 for the parts outside the CDR3, the full variable domain is EAGVVQSPRYKIIEKKQPVAFWCNPISGHNTLYWYLQNLGQGPELLIRYENEEAVDDSQLPKDRFSAERLKGVDSTLKIQPAELGDSAVYLCASSKTTGEQFFGPGTRLTVL.

The genes are TRBV6-6 and TRBJ2-7; D perhaps matches TRBD2 (6 bases). Germline V gene lookup returns CDR1 MNHNY and CDR2 SVGAGI (reference sequence). This CDR3 has 12 residues. The V end lost 10 bases, the J end lost 2 bases, and 12 bases lay between the germline ends. The CDR3 region is CATGTGTYEQYF. CDR3 coding DNA: TGTGCCACCGGGACTGGGACCTACGAGCAGTACTTC.

This sequence joins TRBV19 and TRBJ1-5, with D maybe TRBD1 (5 bases). The CDR3 sequence is 16 residues long. Between the trimmed V and J ends, which lost 7 bases and 2 bases, there was a span of 18 bases. Germline V lookup: CDR1 LNHDA, CDR2 SQIVND (reference sequence). CDR3: CASNPYGQGGNQPQHF. In DNA form, the CDR3 reads TGTGCCAGTAACCCCTATGGCCAGGGTGGCAATCAGCCCCAGCATTTT.

The chain has TRBV19 and TRBJ1-1; D is perhaps TRBD1 (6 bases). Germline V gene lookup returns CDR1 LNHDA and CDR2 SQIVND (reference sequence). The V gene lost 0 bases and the J gene lost 3 bases, with 11 bases spanning the gap. The CDR3 extends over 15 amino acids. Here the CDR3 reads CASSIDRGGHTEAFF. The CDR3 coding sequence is TGTGCCAGTAGTATAGATCGGGGGGGGCACACTGAAGCTTTCTTT.

This clone was observed a few times. Other DNA sequences in the same sample also yield this CDR3. The V call is TRBV5-1, the J call TRBJ2-1; possibly TRBD1 for D (6 bases). Germline V gives CDR1 SGHRS, CDR2 YFSETQ. CDR3 length: 15 amino acids. Trimming stripped 2 bases from V and 4 bases from J, with 13 bases between. The CDR3, as DNA: TGCGCCAGCAGCTTAGGCCAGGGGCGATACAATGAGCAGTTCTTC. This gives the protein CASSLGQGRYNEQFF.

V gene TRBV5-6 combines with J gene TRBJ2-7; 9 bases line up with TRBD1. Germline V CDR1 and CDR2: SGHDT, YYEEEE. The CDR3 spans 17 residues. V trimming: 1 base; J trimming: 3 bases; junction bases outside the gene matches: 11. The CDR3 sequence is CASSLSLRGQGLYEQYF. The CDR3 nucleotides read TGTGCCAGCAGCTTGTCCCTCCGGGGACAGGGCCTCTACGAGCAGTACTTC.

The V gene is TRBV3-1 (or the pseudogene TRBV3-2), the J gene TRBJ2-1; 11 bases are shared with TRBD2. Germline CDR1 LGHDT, CDR2 YNNKEL (reference sequence). This CDR3 spans 17 amino acids. V trimming: 4 bases; J trimming: 5 bases; junction bases outside the gene matches: 10. CDR3 in DNA: TGTGCCAGCAGCCCCGTATTGATGACTAGCGGGAACAATGAGCAGTTCTTC. Translation: CASSPVLMTSGNNEQFF.

V usage is TRBV2 and J usage is TRBJ2-5, with a tentative D call TRBD1 (7 bases). Per the germline V gene, CDR1 is SNHLY and CDR2 is FYNNEI. The CDR3 runs to 15 residues. V was clipped by 1 base and J by 5 bases, with 14 bases between them. The CDR3 DNA follows: TGTGCCAGCAGTGAAGGGGGGGAAGGGGGCGAGACCCAGTACTTC. Translation gives CASSEGGEGGETQYF. Based on the CDR3 plus reference TRBV2 and TRBJ2-5, the full variable domain is EPEVTQTPSHQVTQMGQEVILRCVPISNHLYFYWYRQILGQKVEFLVSFYNNEISEKSEIFDDQFSVERPDGSNFTLKIRSTKLEDSAMYFCASSEGGEGGETQYFGPGTRLLVL.

The chain combines TRBV10-3 with TRBJ2-7; TRBD1 might be the D (6 bases). Germline loops: CDR1 ENHRY, CDR2 SYGVKD. The CDR3 contains 15 residues. The ends were cut back, 3 bases at V and 4 bases at J, with 16 bases in the middle. CDR3 in DNA: TGTGCCATCAGTGAACGGACAGTGGGGTCTTACGAGCAGTACTTC. Protein product: CAISERTVGSYEQYF.

V gene TRBV27 combines with J gene TRBJ1-5; D not resolved. V was pared by 6 bases and J by 2 bases, with 14 bases between. Germline assignment: CDR1 MNHEY and CDR2 SMNVEV (reference sequence). The CDR3 length is 15 residues. CDR3 in DNA: TGTGCCAGCAGGGAGGGAGGACTCGGCAATCAGCCCCAGCATTTT. This encodes CASREGGLGNQPQHF.

The chain carries TRBV28 and TRBJ1-5, with 8 positions matching TRBD1. The CDR3 consists of 13 residues. Unmatched junction bases numbered 8, after V lost 10 bases and J lost 6 bases. Germline lookup yields CDR1 MDHEN and CDR2 SYDVKM. Here the CDR3 reads CATPGGQGQPQHF. The CDR3 bases are TGTGCCACTCCAGGGGGCCAGGGTCAGCCCCAGCATTTT.

The chain is built from TRBV19 and TRBJ2-2; 9 positions match TRBD2. The CDR3 has 15 residues. J was trimmed by 4 bases and V by 6 bases; bases with no gene match: 6. CDR1 is LNHDA and CDR2 is SQIVND in the germline V gene (reference sequence). CDR3 in amino acids: CASRPLAGGTGELFF. In nucleotides, the CDR3 is TGTGCCAGTAGGCCACTAGCGGGCGGCACCGGGGAGCTGTTTTTT.

This chain connects TRBV5-1 to TRBJ1-2, with 7 bases lining up with TRBD1. This CDR3 is built from 18 residues. V trimming: 4 bases; J trimming: 0 bases; junction bases outside the gene matches: 15. Looked up from germline, CDR1 is SGHRS and CDR2 is YFSETQ. This CDR3 is CASSQSPGQQLANYGYTF. The CDR3 region has the DNA TGCGCCAGCAGCCAATCCCCGGGACAGCAATTAGCTAACTATGGCTACACCTTC.

The CDR3 is CASSQTPRQRATDTQYF. The CDR3 DNA is TGCGCCAGCAGTCAAACCCCCAGGCAGCGGGCGACAGATACGCAGTATTTT. This chain links TRBV23-1 with TRBJ2-3, with a tentative D call TRBD2 (6 bases). TRBV23-1 is classed as an ORF, of uncertain function. V was clipped by 2 bases and J by 3 bases, with 18 bases between them. The CDR3 totals 17 residues.

The chain is built from TRBV12-5 and TRBJ2-5; 11 nucleotides align to TRBD1. J gave up 5 bases and V 6 bases, and 8 bases lay outside the gene matches. The CDR3 covers 15 residues. The germline V gene encodes CDR1 LGHNT and CDR2 FRNRAP. This CDR3 reads CASGTDRGRTETQYF. In nucleotides, the CDR3 is TGTGCTAGTGGAACGGACAGGGGGCGCACGGAGACCCAGTACTTC.

The chain links TRBV5-5 to TRBJ2-1; D not certain. Germline CDR1 SGHKS, CDR2 YYEKEE (reference sequence). The CDR3 loop spans 14 amino acids. Trimming stripped 1 base from V and 5 bases from J, with 10 bases between. This chain's CDR3 is CASSLRWLNNEQFF. CDR3 in DNA: TGTGCCAGCAGCTTGAGATGGCTGAACAATGAGCAGTTCTTC.

The chain is built from TRBV30 and TRBJ2-2; unclear D gene. This CDR3 region has 13 residues. V gave up 6 bases and J gave up 0 bases, with 8 bases separating them. Germline loops: CDR1 GTSNPN, CDR2 SVGIG (reference sequence). Here the CDR3 reads CACRVSNTGELFF. CDR3 bases: TGTGCCTGCCGGGTATCGAACACCGGGGAGCTGTTTTTT.